This T cell receptor beta chain emerged from a study of vaccination effects on CD4 cells after COVID-19. Study-wide background: Sequencing was preceded by expansion of antigen-specific CD4+ T cells with viral peptide pools in the ViraFEST assay. Cultures used fewer than 2.5 million PBMC per well, 7.5 to 10 IU/ml IL-2 and about 10 ug/ml peptides.

Remarks on this clone: The antigen remains undetermined.

Culture proceeded for approximately 9 days, and CD4+ T cells were then isolated. TCRdb's table, derived via immunoSEQ multiplex PCR, lists solely in-frame clones and lacks some. Of about 39,000 clones listed, about 81% are singletons. Study-wide results and caveats: The study enrolled few convalescent patients and sampled no early post-infection timepoints.

Germline CDR1 reads SGHRS; CDR2 reads YFSETQ. This CDR3 spans 15 amino acids. Between the trimmed V and J ends, which lost 1 base and 6 bases, there was a span of 13 bases. Sequenced material: CD4+ T cells from PBMCs cultured without peptide, taken before COVID-19 vaccination. The rearrangement links TRBV5-1 to TRBJ2-2; a possible D gene is TRBD1 (5 bases). The receptor's source is a human donor who received a COVID-19 vaccine. The CDR3 coding sequence is TGCGCCAGCAGCTTGAGCACAGGATCGGCCGGGGAGCTGTTTTTT. It codes for CASSLSTGSAGELFF.